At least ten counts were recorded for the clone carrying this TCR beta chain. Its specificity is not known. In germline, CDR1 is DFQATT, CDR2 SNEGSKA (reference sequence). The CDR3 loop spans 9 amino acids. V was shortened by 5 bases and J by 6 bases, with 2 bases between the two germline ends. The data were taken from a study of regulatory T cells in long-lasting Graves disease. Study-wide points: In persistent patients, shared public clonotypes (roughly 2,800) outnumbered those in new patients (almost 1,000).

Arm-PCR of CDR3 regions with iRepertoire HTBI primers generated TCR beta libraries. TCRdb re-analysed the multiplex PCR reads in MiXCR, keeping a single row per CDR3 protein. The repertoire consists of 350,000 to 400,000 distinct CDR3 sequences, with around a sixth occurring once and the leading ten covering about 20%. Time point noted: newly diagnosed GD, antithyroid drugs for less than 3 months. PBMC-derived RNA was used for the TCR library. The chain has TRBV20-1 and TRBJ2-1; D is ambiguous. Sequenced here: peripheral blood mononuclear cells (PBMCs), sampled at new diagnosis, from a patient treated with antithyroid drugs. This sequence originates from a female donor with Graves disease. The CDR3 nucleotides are TGCAGTGCTGGCAATGAGCAGTTCTTC. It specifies CSAGNEQFF.